This T cell receptor (beta chain) stems from a study of regulatory T cells in long-lasting Graves disease. Findings and limits, study-wide: Fewer public clonotypes were shared by new patients (just under 1,000) than by persistent patients (around 2,900). TRBV28 was favored in persistent disease, as were TRBJ1-2 and TRBJ2-5.

Trimming removed 2 bases from V and 6 bases from J; junction bases left unmatched: 8. This CDR3 is 16 amino acids long. CDR1 and CDR2 from the germline V gene are SGHTA and FQGTGA. Ten or more counts support this clonotype. Its specificity is not known. Time point defined: newly diagnosed GD, antithyroid drugs for less than 3 months. From RNA extracted from PBMCs, the TCR library was made. CDR3 regions were amplified by Arm-PCR using iRepertoire HTBI primers to build TCR beta libraries. TCRdb re-derived calls from the multiplex PCR reads in MiXCR, one entry per CDR3 protein. This sample has over 350,000 distinct CDR3 sequences, with 14% found just once. These sequences were also reported in another study, on T cells in Graves' hyperthyroidism and ophthalmopathy. This second study says: The HTBI primer set was used in a first-round RT-PCR of the TCR CDR3. The model identified upcoming ophthalmopathy a median 6.5 months ahead of onset.

Sequencing was performed on peripheral blood mononuclear cells (PBMCs), taken at new diagnosis, from a patient treated with antithyroid drugs. The chain combines TRBV7-3 with TRBJ2-3, with 10 positions matching TRBD2. The sequence was obtained from a woman aged 50 to 65 with Graves disease. CDR3 nucleotides: TGTGCCAGCAGCTTACGAGCGGGAGGGCCGTTCGATACGCAGTATTTT. It translates to CASSLRAGGPFDTQYF.